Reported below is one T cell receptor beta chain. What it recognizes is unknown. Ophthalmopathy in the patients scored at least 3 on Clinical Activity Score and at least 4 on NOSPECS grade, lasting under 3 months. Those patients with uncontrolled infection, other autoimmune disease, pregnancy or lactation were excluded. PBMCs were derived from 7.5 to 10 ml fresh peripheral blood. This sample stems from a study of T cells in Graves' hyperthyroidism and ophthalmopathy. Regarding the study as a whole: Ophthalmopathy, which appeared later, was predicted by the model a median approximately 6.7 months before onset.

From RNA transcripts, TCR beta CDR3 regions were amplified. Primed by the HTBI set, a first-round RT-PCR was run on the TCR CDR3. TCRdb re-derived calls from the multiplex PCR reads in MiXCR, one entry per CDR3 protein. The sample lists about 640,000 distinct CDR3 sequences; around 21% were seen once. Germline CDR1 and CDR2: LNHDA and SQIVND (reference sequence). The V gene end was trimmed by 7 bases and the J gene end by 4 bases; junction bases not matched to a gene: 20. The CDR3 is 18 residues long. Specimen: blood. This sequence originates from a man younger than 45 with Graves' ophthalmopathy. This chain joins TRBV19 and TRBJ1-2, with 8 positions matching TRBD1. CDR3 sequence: CASTKSRDGQGRGYGYTF. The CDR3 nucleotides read TGTGCCAGTACTAAATCCCGGGACGGACAGGGCCGCGGCTATGGCTACACCTTC. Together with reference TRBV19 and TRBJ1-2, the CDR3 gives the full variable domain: DGGITQSPKYLFRKEGQNVTLSCEQNLNHDAMYWYRQDPGQGLRLIYYSQIVNDFQKGDIAEGYSVSREKKESFPLTVTSAQKNPTAFYLCASTKSRDGQGRGYGYTFGSGTRLTVV.